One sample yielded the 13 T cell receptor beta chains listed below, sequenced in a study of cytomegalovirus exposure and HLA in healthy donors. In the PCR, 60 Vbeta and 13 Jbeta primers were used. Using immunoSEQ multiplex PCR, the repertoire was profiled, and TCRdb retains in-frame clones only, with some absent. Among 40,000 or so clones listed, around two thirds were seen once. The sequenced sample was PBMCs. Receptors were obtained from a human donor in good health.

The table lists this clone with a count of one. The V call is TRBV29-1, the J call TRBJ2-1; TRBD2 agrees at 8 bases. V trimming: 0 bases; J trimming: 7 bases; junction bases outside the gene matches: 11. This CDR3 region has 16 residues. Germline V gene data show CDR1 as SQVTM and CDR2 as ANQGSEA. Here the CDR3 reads CSVEDLSGLASNEQFF. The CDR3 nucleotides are TGCAGCGTTGAAGATCTGTCCGGACTAGCATCGAATGAGCAGTTCTTC.

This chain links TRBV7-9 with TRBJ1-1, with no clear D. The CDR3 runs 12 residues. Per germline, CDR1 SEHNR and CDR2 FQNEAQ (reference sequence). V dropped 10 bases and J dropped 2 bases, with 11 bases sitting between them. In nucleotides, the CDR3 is TGTGCCAACTCGCGGGAAAACACTGAAGCTTTCTTT. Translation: CANSRENTEAFF.

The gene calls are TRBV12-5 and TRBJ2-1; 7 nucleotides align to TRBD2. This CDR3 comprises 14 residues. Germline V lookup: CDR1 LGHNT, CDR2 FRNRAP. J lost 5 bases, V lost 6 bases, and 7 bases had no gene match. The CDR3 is CASGREDFNNEQFF. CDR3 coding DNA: TGTGCTAGTGGACGGGAGGACTTTAACAATGAGCAGTTCTTC.

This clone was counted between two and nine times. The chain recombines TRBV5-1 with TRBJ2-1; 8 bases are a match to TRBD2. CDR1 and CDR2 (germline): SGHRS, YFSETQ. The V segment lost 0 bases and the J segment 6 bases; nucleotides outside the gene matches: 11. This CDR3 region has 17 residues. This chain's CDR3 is CASSLAPGGGRSNEQFF. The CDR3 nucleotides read TGCGCCAGCAGCTTGGCACCCGGGGGGGGACGTTCCAATGAGCAGTTCTTC.

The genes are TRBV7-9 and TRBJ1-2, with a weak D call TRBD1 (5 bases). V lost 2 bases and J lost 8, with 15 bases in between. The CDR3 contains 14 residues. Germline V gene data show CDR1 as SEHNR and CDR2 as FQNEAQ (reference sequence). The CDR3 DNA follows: TGTGCCAGCAGCTTATCGGGAGGGGTGGAAGGCTACACCTTC. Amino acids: CASSLSGGVEGYTF.

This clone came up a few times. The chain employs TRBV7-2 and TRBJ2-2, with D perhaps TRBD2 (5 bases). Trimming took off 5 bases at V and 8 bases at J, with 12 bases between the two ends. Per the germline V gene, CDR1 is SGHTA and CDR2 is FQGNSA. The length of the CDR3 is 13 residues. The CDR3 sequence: CASSAGVYGELFF. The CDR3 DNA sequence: TGTGCCAGCAGCGCCGGGGTTTATGGGGAGCTGTTTTTT.

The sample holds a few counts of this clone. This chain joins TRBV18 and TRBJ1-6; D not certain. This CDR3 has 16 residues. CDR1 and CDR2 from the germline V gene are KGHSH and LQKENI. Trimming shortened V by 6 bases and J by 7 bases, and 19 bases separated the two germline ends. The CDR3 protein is CASSRATGYENSPLHF. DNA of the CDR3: TGTGCCAGCTCCCGGGCGACGGGATACGAGAATTCACCCCTCCACTTT.

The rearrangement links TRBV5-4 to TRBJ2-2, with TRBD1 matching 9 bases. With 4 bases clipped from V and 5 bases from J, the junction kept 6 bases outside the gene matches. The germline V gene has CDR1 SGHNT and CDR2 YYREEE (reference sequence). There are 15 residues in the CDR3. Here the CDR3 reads CASSADRGLTGELFF. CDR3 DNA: TGTGCCAGCAGCGCGGACAGGGGTCTTACCGGGGAGCTGTTTTTT.

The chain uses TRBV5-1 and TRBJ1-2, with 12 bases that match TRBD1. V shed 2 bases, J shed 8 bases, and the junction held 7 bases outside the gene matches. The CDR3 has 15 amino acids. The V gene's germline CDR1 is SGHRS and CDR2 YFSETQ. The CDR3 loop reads CASSFLPGQGAGYTF. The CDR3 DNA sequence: TGCGCCAGCAGCTTTCTTCCGGGACAGGGGGCCGGCTACACCTTC.

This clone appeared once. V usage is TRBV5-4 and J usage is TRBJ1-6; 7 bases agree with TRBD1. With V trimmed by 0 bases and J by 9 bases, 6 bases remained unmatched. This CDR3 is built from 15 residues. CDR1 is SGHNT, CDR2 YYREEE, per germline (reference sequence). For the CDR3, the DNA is TGTGCCAGCAGCTTGGAGGCGACAGGGATTTCACCCCTCCACTTT. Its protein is CASSLEATGISPLHF.

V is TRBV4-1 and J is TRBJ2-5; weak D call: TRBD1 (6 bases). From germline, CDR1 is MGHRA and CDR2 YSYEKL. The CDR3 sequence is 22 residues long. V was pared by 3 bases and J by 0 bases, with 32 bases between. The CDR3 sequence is CASSHPRAGELLKRYYQETQYF. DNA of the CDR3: TGCGCCAGCAGCCATCCAAGGGCAGGGGAACTATTAAAACGATATTACCAAGAGACCCAGTACTTC.

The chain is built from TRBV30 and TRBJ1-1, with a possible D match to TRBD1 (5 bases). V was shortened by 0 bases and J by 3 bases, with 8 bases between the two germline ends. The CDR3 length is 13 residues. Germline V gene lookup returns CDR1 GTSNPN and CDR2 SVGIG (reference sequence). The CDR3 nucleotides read TGTGCCTGGAGTGTACGGGGGTACACTGAAGCTTTCTTT. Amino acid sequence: CAWSVRGYTEAFF. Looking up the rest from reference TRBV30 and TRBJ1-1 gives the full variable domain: SQTIHQWPATLVQPVGSPLSLECTVEGTSNPNLYWYRQAAGRGLQLLFYSVGIGQISSEVPQNLSASRPQDRQFILSSKKLLLSDSGFYLCAWSVRGYTEAFFGQGTRLTVV.

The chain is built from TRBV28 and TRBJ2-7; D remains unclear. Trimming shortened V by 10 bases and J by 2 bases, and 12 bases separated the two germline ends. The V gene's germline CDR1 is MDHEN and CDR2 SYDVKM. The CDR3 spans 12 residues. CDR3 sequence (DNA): TGTGCCACCCGACATTCCGCCTACGAGCAGTACTTC. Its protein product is CATRHSAYEQYF.